This entry is about one TCR beta chain. Its matching antigen is unknown. V lost 3 bases and J lost 1, with 9 bases in between. The CDR3 loop spans 14 amino acids. TCRdb analysed the 5' RACE reads with MiXCR anew, one entry per CDR3 protein. This sample carries roughly 120,000 distinct CDR3 sequences, roughly 15% of them seen once, and the ten largest clones take more than 11%. This entry is derived from a study of T-cell memory formation after mild COVID-19. Study as a whole: Each donor largely had its own TCR clusters. Broader study findings: Clones contracting across day 15 to 85 had a balanced CD4/CD8 profile; later expanding clones leaned CD4+. CD4+ contracting clones lay mainly in CM and EM, CD8+ ones in EMRA. Second-wave clones peaking on day 37 lacked confirmed SARS-CoV-2 specificity.

The V and J genes are TRBV12-3 or TRBV12-4 and TRBJ1-1; TRBD1 is a possible D gene (5 bases). The sample taken for sequencing was PBMCs or a T cell subset sorted from them (not recorded which). The sequence came from an adult woman who had mild COVID-19 (a few samples of this study predate the infection). Cell type and time point are not known. This CDR3 is CASSFGAGNTEAFF. CDR3 coding DNA: TGTGCCAGCAGTTTCGGGGCGGGGAACACTGAAGCTTTCTTT.